This T cell receptor (beta chain) derives from a study of T cells in Graves' hyperthyroidism and ophthalmopathy. Only a few counts were recorded for this clonotype. The V end lost 1 base, the J end lost 1 base, and 8 bases lay between the germline ends. This CDR3 is 15 amino acids long. Germline V gene sequence: CDR1 MDHEN, CDR2 SYDVKM. It was RNA transcripts that yielded the amplified TCR beta CDR3 regions. The HTBI primer set drove a first-round RT-PCR of the TCR CDR3. TCRdb reanalysed the multiplex PCR reads using MiXCR and keeps one entry per CDR3 protein. This table holds over 200,000 distinct CDR3 sequences, roughly 18% found once.

Sequenced material: blood. This clonotype was obtained from a man aged 35-49 years with Graves' hyperthyroidism. V and J are TRBV28 and TRBJ1-5; D gene uncertain. The CDR3 nucleotides read TGTGCCAGCAGTTTATTGCAGATCAGCAATCAGCCCCAGCATTTT. The encoded protein is CASSLLQISNQPQHF.